Listed below are T cell receptor beta chains from one sample, sequenced in a study of T-cell memory formation after mild COVID-19. Via MiXCR, TCRdb re-called the 5' RACE reads, giving one row per CDR3 protein. The table shows about 280,000 distinct CDR3 sequences, with roughly 8% occurring only once. The specimen was PBMCs or a T cell subset sorted from them (not recorded which). These receptors originate from a man between 18 and 29 years old who had mild COVID-19 (a few samples of this study predate the infection). Cell type and time point are not known. The CDR3 runs from the conserved cysteine through the conserved F or W. A D gene is named only where the DNA matches it firmly. Expanded clones get a size class; other rows say once, few or many, or leave the size out.

TRBJ2-1,TRBD2,TRBV4-3,.,CASSQQRGGNEQFF,TGCGCCAGCAGCCAACAGCGGGGGGGCAATGAGCAGTTCTTC
TRBJ1-2,.,TRBV29-1,few,CSVDHSNGYTF,TGCAGCGTTGATCACTCCAATGGCTACACCTTC
TRBJ1-6,.,TRBV5-1,many,CASQTTGTDNSPLHF,TGCGCCAGCCAAACAACCGGGACGGATAATTCACCCCTCCACTTT
TRBJ2-7,.,TRBV20-1,few,CSAADRPGEQYF,TGCAGTGCCGCGGACCGGCCCGGCGAGCAGTACTTC
TRBJ2-1,.,TRBV4-2,many,CASSRQENPYNEQFF,TGTGCCAGCAGCCGGCAGGAGAATCCATACAATGAGCAGTTCTTC
TRBJ1-1,.,TRBV20-1,.,CSARSGFDTEAFF,TGCAGTGCCCGCTCAGGATTTGACACTGAAGCTTTCTTT
TRBJ1-2,.,TRBV20-1,.,CSARGGSTGGYTF,TGCAGTGCTCGAGGCGGGTCAACAGGGGGCTACACCTTC
TRBJ2-2,.,TRBV12-3/TRBV12-4,few,CASSFRGAGTGELFF,TGTGCCAGCAGTTTCCGCGGGGCGGGCACCGGGGAGCTGTTTTTT
TRBJ2-7,.,TRBV12-3/TRBV12-4,few,CASWRRDSYEQYF,TGTGCCAGCTGGAGGAGGGACTCCTACGAGCAGTACTTC
TRBJ2-3,.,TRBV12-3/TRBV12-4,few,CASSYQDTQYF,TGTGCCAGCAGTTACCAAGATACGCAGTATTTT
TRBJ2-7,.,TRBV10-3,.,CAISESNMQEQYF,TGTGCCATCAGTGAGTCGAACATGCAAGAGCAGTACTTC
TRBJ1-2,.,TRBV11-2,.,CASSLGQDINYGYTF,TGTGCCAGCAGCTTAGGACAGGACATTAACTATGGCTACACCTTC
TRBJ1-1,.,TRBV4-3,few,CASSQAPGTEGTEAFF,TGCGCCAGCAGCCAAGCCCCGGGAACCGAGGGCACTGAAGCTTTCTTT
TRBJ1-1,TRBD1,TRBV11-2,.,CASSTPGQAKAEAFF,TGTGCCAGCAGCACGCCCGGACAGGCGAAGGCTGAAGCTTTCTTT
TRBJ2-1,.,TRBV5-1,few,CARNHNEQFF,TGCGCCAGGAATCACAATGAGCAGTTCTTC
TRBJ2-1,TRBD2,TRBV7-9,.,CASSFLHLAASYNEQFF,TGTGCCAGCAGCTTCCTCCATCTAGCGGCCTCCTACAATGAGCAGTTCTTC
TRBJ1-6,.,TRBV12-3/TRBV12-4,medium-sized,CASSNPPAPLHF,TGTGCCAGCAGTAACCCACCCGCACCCCTCCACTTT
TRBJ2-7,.,TRBV19,.,CASSISTGITYEQYF,TGTGCCAGTAGTATAAGTACAGGGATCACCTACGAGCAGTACTTC
TRBJ2-1,TRBD1,TRBV7-2,.,CASSFRTGGNEQFF,TGTGCCAGCAGCTTTAGGACAGGGGGCAATGAGCAGTTCTTC
TRBJ1-2,.,TRBV6-2/TRBV6-3,.,CASSWARGYTF,TGTGCCAGCAGTTGGGCGAGGGGCTACACCTTC
TRBJ2-7,.,TRBV12-3/TRBV12-4,.,CASSFGGKGEQYF,TGTGCCAGCAGTTTCGGCGGGAAGGGCGAGCAGTACTTC
TRBJ2-3,TRBD1,TRBV25-1,few,CASSEWTGGGTDTQYF,TGTGCCAGCAGTGAATGGACAGGGGGCGGCACAGATACGCAGTATTTT
TRBJ2-3,TRBD1,TRBV4-3,.,CASSQQTGGTDTQYF,TGCGCCAGCAGCCAACAGACAGGGGGCACAGATACGCAGTATTTT
TRBJ2-1,.,TRBV7-6,many,CASSLGLSNEQFF,TGTGCCAGCAGCTTGGGACTCTCTAATGAGCAGTTCTTC
TRBJ2-1,TRBD2,TRBV7-2,many,CASSFRTSGSYNEQFF,TGTGCCAGCAGCTTCCGAACTAGCGGCTCCTACAATGAGCAGTTCTTC
TRBJ1-2,.,TRBV13,.,CASSMGSRTLNYGYTF,TGTGCCAGCAGCATGGGGTCCCGGACACTGAACTATGGCTACACCTTC
TRBJ1-1,TRBD1,TRBV11-3,few,CASAPDRGAEAFF,TGTGCCAGCGCCCCTGACAGGGGCGCTGAAGCTTTCTTT
TRBJ2-1,TRBD2,TRBV18,few,CASSPTSGGTYNEQFF,TGTGCCAGCTCACCTACCAGCGGGGGAACCTACAATGAGCAGTTCTTC
TRBJ2-7,TRBD1,TRBV18,many,CASLGTGSGEQYF,TGTGCCAGCTTAGGGACAGGGAGTGGCGAGCAGTACTTC
TRBJ2-3,TRBD2,TRBV20-1,.,CSARGLADTQYF,TGCAGTGCCCGGGGACTAGCGGACACGCAGTATTTT
TRBJ1-2,.,TRBV7-2,many,CASSLARRQSYGYTF,TGTGCCAGCAGCTTAGCGCGGAGACAGTCCTATGGCTACACCTTC
TRBJ2-4,TRBD1,TRBV30,many,CAWSLTGGKNIQYF,TGTGCCTGGAGTCTTACAGGGGGCAAAAACATTCAGTACTTC
TRBJ2-7,.,TRBV4-1,few,CASSQPTERHYEQYF,TGCGCCAGCAGCCAGCCCACCGAAAGACACTACGAGCAGTACTTC
TRBJ2-3,TRBD2,TRBV20-1,few,CSAREGGDYRADTDTQYF,TGCAGTGCTAGAGAGGGGGGGGACTACCGGGCCGACACAGATACGCAGTATTTT
TRBJ2-4,.,TRBV6-6,.,CASSRQGSRNIQYF,TGTGCCAGCAGTCGGCAAGGGTCCCGAAACATTCAGTACTTC